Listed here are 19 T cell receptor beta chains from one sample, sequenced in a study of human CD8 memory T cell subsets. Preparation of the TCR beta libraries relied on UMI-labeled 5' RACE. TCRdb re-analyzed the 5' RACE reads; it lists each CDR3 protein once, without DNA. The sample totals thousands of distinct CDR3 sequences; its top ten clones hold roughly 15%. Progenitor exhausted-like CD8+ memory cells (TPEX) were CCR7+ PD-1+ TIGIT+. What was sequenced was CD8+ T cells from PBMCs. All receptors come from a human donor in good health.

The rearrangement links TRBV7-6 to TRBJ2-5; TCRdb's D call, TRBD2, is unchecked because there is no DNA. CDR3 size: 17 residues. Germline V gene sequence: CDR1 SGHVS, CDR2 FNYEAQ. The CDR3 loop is CASSSWGTSDLQETQYF.

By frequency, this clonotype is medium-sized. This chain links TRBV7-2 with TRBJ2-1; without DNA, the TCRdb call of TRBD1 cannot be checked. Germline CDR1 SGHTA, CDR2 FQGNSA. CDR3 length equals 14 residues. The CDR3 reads CASSPTGDYNEQFF.

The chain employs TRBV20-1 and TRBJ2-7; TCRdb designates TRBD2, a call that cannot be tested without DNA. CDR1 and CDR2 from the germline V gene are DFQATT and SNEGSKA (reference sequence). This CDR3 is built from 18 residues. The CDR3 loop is CSALLRASGRVRAYEQYF.

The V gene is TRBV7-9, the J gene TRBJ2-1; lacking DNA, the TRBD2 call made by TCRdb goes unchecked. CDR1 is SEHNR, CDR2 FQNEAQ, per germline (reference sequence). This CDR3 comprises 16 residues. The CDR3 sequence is CASSPTLAGVGNEQFF.

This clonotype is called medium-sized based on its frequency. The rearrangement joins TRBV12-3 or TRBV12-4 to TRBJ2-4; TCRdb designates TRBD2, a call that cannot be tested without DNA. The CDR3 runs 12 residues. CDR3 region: CASRRTSGIQYF.

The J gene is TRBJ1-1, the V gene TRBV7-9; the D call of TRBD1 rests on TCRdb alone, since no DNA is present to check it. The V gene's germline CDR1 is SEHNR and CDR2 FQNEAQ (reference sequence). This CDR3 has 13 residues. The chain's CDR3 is CASRQGSNTEAFF.

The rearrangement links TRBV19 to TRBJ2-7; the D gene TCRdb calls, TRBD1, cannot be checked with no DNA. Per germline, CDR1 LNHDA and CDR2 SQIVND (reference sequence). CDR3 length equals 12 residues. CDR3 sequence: CASSIQGDEQYF.

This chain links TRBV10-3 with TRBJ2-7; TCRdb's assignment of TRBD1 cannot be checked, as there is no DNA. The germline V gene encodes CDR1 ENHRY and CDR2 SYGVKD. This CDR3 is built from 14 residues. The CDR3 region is CAISESGTSYEQYF.

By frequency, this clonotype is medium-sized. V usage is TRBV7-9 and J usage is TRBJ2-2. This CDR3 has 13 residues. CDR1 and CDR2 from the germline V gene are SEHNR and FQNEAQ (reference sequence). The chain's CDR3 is CASSYLNTGELFF.

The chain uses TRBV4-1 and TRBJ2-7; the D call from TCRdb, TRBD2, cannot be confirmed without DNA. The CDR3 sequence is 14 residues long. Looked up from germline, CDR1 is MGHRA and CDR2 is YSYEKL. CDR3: CASSQDRGGYEQYF.

CDR3 sequence reads: CSARDRLAGGLISSYNEQFF. V and J are TRBV20-1 and TRBJ2-1; TCRdb reports TRBD2, a call that lacks DNA to check it against. Per germline, CDR1 DFQATT and CDR2 SNEGSKA (reference sequence). The CDR3 runs 20 residues.

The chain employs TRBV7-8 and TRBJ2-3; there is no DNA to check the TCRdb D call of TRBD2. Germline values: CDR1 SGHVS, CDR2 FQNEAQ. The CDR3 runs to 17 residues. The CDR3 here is CASSLALTSGSTDTQYF.

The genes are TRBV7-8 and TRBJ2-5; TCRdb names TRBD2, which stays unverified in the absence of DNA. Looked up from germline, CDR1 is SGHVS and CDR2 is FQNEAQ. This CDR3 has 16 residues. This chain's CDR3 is CASSSLTSGGGETQYF.

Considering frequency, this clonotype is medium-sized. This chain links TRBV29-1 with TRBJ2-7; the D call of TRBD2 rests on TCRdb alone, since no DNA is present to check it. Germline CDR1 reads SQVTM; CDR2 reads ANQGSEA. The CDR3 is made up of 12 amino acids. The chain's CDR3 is CSVAVAPYEQYF.

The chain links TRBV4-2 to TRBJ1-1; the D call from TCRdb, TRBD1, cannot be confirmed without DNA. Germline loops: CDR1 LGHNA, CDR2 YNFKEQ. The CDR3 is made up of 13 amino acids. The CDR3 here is CASSPPGVPGAFF.

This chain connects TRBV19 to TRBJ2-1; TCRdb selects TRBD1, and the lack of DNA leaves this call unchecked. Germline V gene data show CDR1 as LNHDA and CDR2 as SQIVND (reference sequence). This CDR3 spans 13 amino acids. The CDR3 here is CASSDRLSGEQVF. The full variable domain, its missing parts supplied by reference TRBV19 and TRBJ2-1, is DGGITQSPKYLFRKEGQNVTLSCEQNLNHDAMYWYRQDPGQGLRLIYYSQIVNDFQKGDIAEGYSVSREKKESFPLTVTSAQKNPTAFYLCASSDRLSGEQVFGPGTRLTVL.

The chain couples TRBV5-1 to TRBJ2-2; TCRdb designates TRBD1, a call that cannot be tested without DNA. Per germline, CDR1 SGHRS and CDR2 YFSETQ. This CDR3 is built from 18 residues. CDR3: CASSLEGVTASTTGELFF.

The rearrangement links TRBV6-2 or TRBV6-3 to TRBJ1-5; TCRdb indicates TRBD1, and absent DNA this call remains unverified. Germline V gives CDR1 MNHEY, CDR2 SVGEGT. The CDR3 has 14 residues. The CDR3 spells CASSYWDSNQPQHF.

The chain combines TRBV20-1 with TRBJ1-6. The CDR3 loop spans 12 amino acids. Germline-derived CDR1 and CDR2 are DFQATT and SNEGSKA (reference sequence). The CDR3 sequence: CSARDGHSPLHF.